These 14 T cell receptor beta chains originate from one sample sequenced in a study of blood T cell repertoires in COVID-19. Here immunoSEQ multiplex PCR was the method, and the copy in TCRdb shows in-frame clones only, minus some. Of 130,000 to 150,000 clones listed, around 87% are singletons. Material for sequencing was peripheral blood. These receptors all come from a man older than 75 with acute or convalescent COVID-19.

The chain uses TRBV4-1 and TRBJ1-5; D ambiguous. There are 15 residues in the CDR3. V was clipped by 1 base and J by 0 bases, with 7 bases between them. Germline CDR1 is MGHRA and CDR2 is YSYEKL. The CDR3 here is CASSQVYYSNQPQHF. The CDR3 coding sequence is TGCGCCAGCAGCCAAGTCTATTATAGCAATCAGCCCCAGCATTTT.

The V gene is TRBV5-1, the J gene TRBJ1-2; D is unclear. Germline CDR1 and CDR2: SGHRS and YFSETQ. CDR3 length: 11 amino acids. Trimming removed 4 bases at V and 6 bases at J, with 7 bases between. CDR3 DNA: TGCGCCAGCAGCCCGGGAGATGGCTACACCTTC. Amino acids: CASSPGDGYTF.

The rearrangement uses TRBV9 and TRBJ2-3; TRBD2 aligns across 8 bases. The length of the CDR3 is 13 residues. Germline CDR1 and CDR2: SGDLS and YYNGEE. The V and J ends lost 6 bases and 0 bases, in that order; junction bases with no gene match: 0. The CDR3 DNA is TGTGCCAGCACGGGGGGGAGCACAGATACGCAGTATTTT. Protein: CASTGGSTDTQYF.

The CDR3 DNA follows: TGCGCCAGCAGCCCAGCGGGACTGCCCCAAGAGACCCAGTACTTC. Translation: CASSPAGLPQETQYF. The rearrangement links TRBV5-1 to TRBJ2-5, with TRBD2 matching 7 bases. The CDR3 runs 15 residues. Germline V gene data show CDR1 as SGHRS and CDR2 as YFSETQ. Trimming cost V 4 bases and J 1 base; bases outside gene matches: 7.

The V and J genes are TRBV6-5 and TRBJ1-2; 7 bases fit TRBD1. After removal of 6 bases from V and 1 base from J, the junction contained 5 bases not matched to a gene. This CDR3 has 14 amino acids. Germline values: CDR1 MNHEY, CDR2 SVGAGI. The CDR3 is CASRAGGVNYGYTF. CDR3 coding DNA: TGTGCCAGCAGGGCAGGGGGAGTTAACTATGGCTACACCTTC.

The gene calls are TRBV3-1 (or the pseudogene TRBV3-2) and TRBJ2-1; 12 bases are a match to TRBD1. The ends lost 3 bases at V and 9 bases at J; junction bases unmatched: 12. Per germline, CDR1 LGHDT and CDR2 YNNKEL (reference sequence). The length of the CDR3 is 17 residues. The CDR3 here is CASSHRKGQGASGEQFF. CDR3 DNA sequence: TGTGCCAGCAGCCATCGAAAGGGACAGGGGGCCTCGGGTGAGCAGTTCTTC.

This clone was seen once. This chain joins TRBV6-5 and TRBJ1-3; 8 bases match TRBD1. The CDR3 loop spans 12 amino acids. Trimming at V came to 9 bases and at J to 6 bases, leaving 4 bases not matched to a gene. The germline CDR1 and CDR2 sequences are MNHEY and SVGAGI. The DNA for the CDR3 is TGTGCCAGTGGACAGGGCGCAAACACCATATATTTT. As protein: CASGQGANTIYF.

The chain links TRBV6-6 to TRBJ1-6; 7 nucleotides agree with TRBD1. The germline V gene encodes CDR1 MNHNY and CDR2 SVGAGI (reference sequence). The CDR3 extends over 14 amino acids. V gave up 4 bases and J gave up 8 bases; unmatched junction bases: 5. CDR3 bases: TGTGCCAGCAGTTTGGGGACAGACCATTCACCCCTCCACTTT. Amino acid sequence: CASSLGTDHSPLHF.

This chain connects TRBV5-5 to TRBJ2-7; unclear D gene. The CDR3 is made up of 14 amino acids. Germline CDR1 reads SGHKS; CDR2 reads YYEKEE (reference sequence). Trimming took 4 bases from V and 0 from J, leaving 11 bases between them. CDR3 in amino acids: CASSVYSDSYEQYF. CDR3 nucleotide sequence: TGTGCCAGCAGCGTATACAGTGACTCCTACGAGCAGTACTTC. The full variable domain, rest sourced from reference TRBV5-5 and TRBJ2-7, is DAGVTQSPTHLIKTRGQQVTLRCSPISGHKSVSWYQQVLGQGPQFIFQYYEKEERGRGNFPDRFSARQFPNYSSELNVNALLLGDSALYLCASSVYSDSYEQYFGPGTRLTVT.

This sequence joins TRBV18 and TRBJ1-2; D not certain. Trimming took 2 bases from V and 8 from J, leaving 24 bases between them. The CDR3 loop spans 17 amino acids. The V gene's germline CDR1 is KGHSH and CDR2 LQKENI. The CDR3 nucleotides read TGTGCCAGCTCACCAGCCATCGGACGGGGAATTTCGCGGGGCTACACCTTC. Its translation: CASSPAIGRGISRGYTF.

This rearrangement joins TRBV28 to TRBJ1-2; 11 bases are a match to TRBD1. Trimming at V came to 4 bases and at J to 6 bases, leaving 7 bases not matched to a gene. CDR1 MDHEN and CDR2 SYDVKM come from the germline V gene. CDR3 length equals 15 residues. This CDR3 is CASSSPGTGGDGYTF. The CDR3 DNA reads TGTGCCAGCAGTTCCCCAGGGACAGGGGGAGATGGCTACACCTTC.

The genes are TRBV5-1 and TRBJ2-7, with D unresolved. The CDR3 sequence is 14 residues long. Trimming pared 7 bases from V and 0 bases from J, leaving 14 bases between. Germline CDR1 and CDR2: SGHRS and YFSETQ. DNA for the CDR3: TGCGCCAGCTCAGAGGAACCCAGCTCCTACGAGCAGTACTTC. It specifies CASSEEPSSYEQYF.

The rearrangement joins TRBV7-2 to TRBJ1-5; 11 bases agree with TRBD1. The ends lost 2 bases at V and 4 bases at J; junction bases unmatched: 4. CDR1 SGHTA and CDR2 FQGNSA come from the germline V gene. The CDR3 has 16 residues. The DNA for the CDR3 is TGTGCCAGCAGCTTACGCGGACAGGGGGCGAATCAGCCCCAGCATTTT. This codes for CASSLRGQGANQPQHF. The variable domain in full, completed from reference TRBV7-2 and TRBJ1-5, reads GAGVSQSPSNKVTEKGKDVELRCDPISGHTALYWYRQSLGQGLEFLIYFQGNSAPDKSGLPSDRFSAERTGGSVSTLTIQRTQQEDSAVYLCASSLRGQGANQPQHFGDGTRLSIL.

This chain uses TRBV7-2 with TRBJ1-1; 10 positions match TRBD1. Germline CDR1 SGHTA, CDR2 FQGNSA. This CDR3 region has 14 residues. With 0 bases clipped from V and 9 bases from J, the junction kept 4 bases outside the gene matches. The DNA of the CDR3 is TGTGCCAGCAGCTTAGCGACAGGGGGCAATAAAGCTTTCTTT. It is translated as CASSLATGGNKAFF.